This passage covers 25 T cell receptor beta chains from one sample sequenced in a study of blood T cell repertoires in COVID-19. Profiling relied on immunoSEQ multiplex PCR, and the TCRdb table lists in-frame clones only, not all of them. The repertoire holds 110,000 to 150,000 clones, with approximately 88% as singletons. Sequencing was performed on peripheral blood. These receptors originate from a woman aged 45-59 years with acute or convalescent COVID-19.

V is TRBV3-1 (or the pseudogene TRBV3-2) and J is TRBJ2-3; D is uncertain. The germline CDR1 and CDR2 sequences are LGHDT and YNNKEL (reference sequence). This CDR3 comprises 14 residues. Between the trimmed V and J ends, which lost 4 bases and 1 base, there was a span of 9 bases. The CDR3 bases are TGTGCCAGCAGCCCGTCCCCCCGCACAGATACGCAGTATTTT. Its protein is CASSPSPRTDTQYF.

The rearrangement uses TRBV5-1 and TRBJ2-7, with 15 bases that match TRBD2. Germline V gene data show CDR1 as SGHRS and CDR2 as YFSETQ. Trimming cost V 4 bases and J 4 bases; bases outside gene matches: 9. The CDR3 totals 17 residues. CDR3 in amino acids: CASSPRTSGGATYEQYF. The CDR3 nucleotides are TGCGCCAGCAGCCCGAGGACTAGCGGGGGGGCCACTTACGAGCAGTACTTC.

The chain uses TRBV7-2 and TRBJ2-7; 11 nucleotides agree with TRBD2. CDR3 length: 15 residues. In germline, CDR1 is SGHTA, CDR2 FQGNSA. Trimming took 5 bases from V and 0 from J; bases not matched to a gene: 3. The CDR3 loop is CASSDGTSGSYEQYF. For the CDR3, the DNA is TGTGCCAGCAGCGATGGGACTAGCGGCTCCTACGAGCAGTACTTC.

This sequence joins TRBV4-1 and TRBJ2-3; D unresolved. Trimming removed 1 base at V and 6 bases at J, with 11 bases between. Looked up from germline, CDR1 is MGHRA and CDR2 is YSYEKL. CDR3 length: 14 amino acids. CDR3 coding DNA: TGCGCCAGCAGCCAAGGCTCCACTTGGGATACGCAGTATTTT. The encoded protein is CASSQGSTWDTQYF.

DNA of the CDR3: TGTGCCTGGAGTACCCGTGGGACAGTCCGGCGCATCCGTGGCTACACCTTC. Amino acids: CAWSTRGTVRRIRGYTF. This chain connects TRBV30 to TRBJ1-2; 7 nucleotides agree with TRBD1. This CDR3 spans 17 amino acids. V shed 2 bases, J shed 7 bases, and the junction held 19 bases outside the gene matches. CDR1 and CDR2 (germline): GTSNPN, SVGIG (reference sequence).

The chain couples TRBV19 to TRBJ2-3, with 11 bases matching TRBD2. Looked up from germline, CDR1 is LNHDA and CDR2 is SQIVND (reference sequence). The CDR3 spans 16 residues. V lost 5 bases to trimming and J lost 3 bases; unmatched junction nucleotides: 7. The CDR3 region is CASSDVPSGGTDTQYF. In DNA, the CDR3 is TGTGCCAGTAGTGATGTACCTAGCGGGGGGACAGATACGCAGTATTTT. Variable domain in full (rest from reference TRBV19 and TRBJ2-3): DGGITQSPKYLFRKEGQNVTLSCEQNLNHDAMYWYRQDPGQGLRLIYYSQIVNDFQKGDIAEGYSVSREKKESFPLTVTSAQKNPTAFYLCASSDVPSGGTDTQYFGPGTRLTVL.

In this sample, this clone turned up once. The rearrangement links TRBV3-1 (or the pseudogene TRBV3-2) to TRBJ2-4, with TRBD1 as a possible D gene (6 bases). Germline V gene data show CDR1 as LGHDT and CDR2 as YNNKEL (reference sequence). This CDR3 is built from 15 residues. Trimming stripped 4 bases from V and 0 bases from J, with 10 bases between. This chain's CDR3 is CASSRDTIAKNIQYF. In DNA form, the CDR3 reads TGTGCCAGCAGCCGGGACACCATAGCCAAAAACATTCAGTACTTC.

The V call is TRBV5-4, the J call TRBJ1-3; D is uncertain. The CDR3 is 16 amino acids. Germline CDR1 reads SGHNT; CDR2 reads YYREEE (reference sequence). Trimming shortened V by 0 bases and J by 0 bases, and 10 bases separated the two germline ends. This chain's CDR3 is CASSLDYLSSGNTIYF. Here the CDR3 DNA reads TGTGCCAGCAGCTTGGATTATCTCAGCTCTGGAAACACCATATATTTT.

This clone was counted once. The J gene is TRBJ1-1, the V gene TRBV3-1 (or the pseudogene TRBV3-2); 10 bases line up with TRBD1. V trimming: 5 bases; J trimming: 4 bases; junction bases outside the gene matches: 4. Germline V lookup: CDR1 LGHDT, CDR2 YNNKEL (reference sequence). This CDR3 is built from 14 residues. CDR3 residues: CASSSTGGFTEAFF. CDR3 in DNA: TGTGCCAGCAGCTCGACAGGGGGCTTCACTGAAGCTTTCTTT.

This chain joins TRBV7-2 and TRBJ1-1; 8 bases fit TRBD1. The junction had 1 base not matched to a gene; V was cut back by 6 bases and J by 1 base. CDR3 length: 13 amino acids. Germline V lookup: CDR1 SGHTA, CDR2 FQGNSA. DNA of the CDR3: TGTGCCAGCAGTGGACAGGGGAACACTGAAGCTTTCTTT. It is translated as CASSGQGNTEAFF. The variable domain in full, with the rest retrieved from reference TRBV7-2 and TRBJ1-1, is GAGVSQSPSNKVTEKGKDVELRCDPISGHTALYWYRQSLGQGLEFLIYFQGNSAPDKSGLPSDRFSAERTGGSVSTLTIQRTQQEDSAVYLCASSGQGNTEAFFGQGTRLTVV.

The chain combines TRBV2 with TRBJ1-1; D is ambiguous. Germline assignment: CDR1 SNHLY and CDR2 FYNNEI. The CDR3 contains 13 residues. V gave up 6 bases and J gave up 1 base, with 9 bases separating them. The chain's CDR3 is CASSDEGNTEAFF. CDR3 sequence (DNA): TGTGCCAGCAGCGATGAGGGGAACACTGAAGCTTTCTTT.

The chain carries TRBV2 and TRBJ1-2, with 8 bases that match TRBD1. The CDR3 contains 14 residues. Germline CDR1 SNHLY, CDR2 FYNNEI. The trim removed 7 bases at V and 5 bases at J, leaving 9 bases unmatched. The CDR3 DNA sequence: TGTGCCAGCAATGGACAGGGAGGGGAATATGGCTACACCTTC. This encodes CASNGQGGEYGYTF.

In DNA, the CDR3 is TGTGCCAGCAGCGTAGATCGAGGTCCCCGGGGCTACACCTTC. Its translation is CASSVDRGPRGYTF. The genes are TRBV9 and TRBJ1-2; D gene unclear. CDR3 length: 14 residues. V was trimmed by 0 bases and J by 8 bases, leaving 14 bases between them. Germline-derived CDR1 and CDR2 are SGDLS and YYNGEE.

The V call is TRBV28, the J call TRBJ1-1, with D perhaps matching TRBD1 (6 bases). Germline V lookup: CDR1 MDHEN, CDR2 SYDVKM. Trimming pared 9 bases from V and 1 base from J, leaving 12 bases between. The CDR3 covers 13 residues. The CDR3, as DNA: TGTGCCAGGAGGACAGATACGAACACTGAAGCTTTCTTT. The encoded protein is CARRTDTNTEAFF.

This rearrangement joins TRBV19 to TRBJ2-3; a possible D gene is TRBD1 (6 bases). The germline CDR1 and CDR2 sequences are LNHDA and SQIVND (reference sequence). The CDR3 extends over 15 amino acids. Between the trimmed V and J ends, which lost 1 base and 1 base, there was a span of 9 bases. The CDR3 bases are TGTGCCAGTAGTATAGGACAGGTGGGCACAGATACGCAGTATTTT. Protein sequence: CASSIGQVGTDTQYF.

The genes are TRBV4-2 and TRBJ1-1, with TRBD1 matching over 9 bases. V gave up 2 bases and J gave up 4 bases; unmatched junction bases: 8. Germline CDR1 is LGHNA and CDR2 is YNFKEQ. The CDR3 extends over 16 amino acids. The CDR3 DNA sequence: TGTGCCAGCAGCCAACTCCCACAGGGGGCGAGCACTGAAGCTTTCTTT. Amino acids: CASSQLPQGASTEAFF.

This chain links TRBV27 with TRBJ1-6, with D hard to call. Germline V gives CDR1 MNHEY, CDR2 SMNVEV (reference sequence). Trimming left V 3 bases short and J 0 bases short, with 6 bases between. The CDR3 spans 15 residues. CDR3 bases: TGTGCCAGCAGTTTGATCAGCTCCTATAATTCACCCCTCCACTTT. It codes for CASSLISSYNSPLHF.

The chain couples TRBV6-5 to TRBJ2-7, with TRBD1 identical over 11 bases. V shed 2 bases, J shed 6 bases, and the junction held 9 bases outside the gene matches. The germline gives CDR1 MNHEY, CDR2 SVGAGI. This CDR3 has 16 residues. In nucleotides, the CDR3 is TGTGCCAGCAGTTACGGACAGGGGGCGTACTTAGGCGAGCAGTACTTC. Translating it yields CASSYGQGAYLGEQYF.

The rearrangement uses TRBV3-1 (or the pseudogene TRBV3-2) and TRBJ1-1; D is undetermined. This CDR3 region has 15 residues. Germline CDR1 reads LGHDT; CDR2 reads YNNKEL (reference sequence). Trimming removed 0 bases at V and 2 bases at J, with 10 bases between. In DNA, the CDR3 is TGTGCCAGCAGCCAAGACTTTTCAGGAAACACTGAAGCTTTCTTT. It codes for CASSQDFSGNTEAFF.

This CDR3 is CASSIFGQPGVAFF. The CDR3 nucleotides are TGTGCCAGTAGTATCTTCGGACAACCGGGAGTTGCTTTCTTT. This chain uses TRBV19 with TRBJ1-1; tentatively, D is TRBD1 (5 bases). The CDR3 is 14 amino acids. Germline V gene sequence: CDR1 LNHDA, CDR2 SQIVND (reference sequence). V was shortened by 3 bases and J by 11 bases, with 19 bases between the two germline ends.

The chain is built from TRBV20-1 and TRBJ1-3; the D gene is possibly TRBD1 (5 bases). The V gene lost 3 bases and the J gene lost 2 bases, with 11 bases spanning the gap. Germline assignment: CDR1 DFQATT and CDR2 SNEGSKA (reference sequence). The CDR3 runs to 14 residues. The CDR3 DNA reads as TGCAGTGCTAGTCTCACAGGACCTGGAAACACCATATATTTT. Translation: CSASLTGPGNTIYF.

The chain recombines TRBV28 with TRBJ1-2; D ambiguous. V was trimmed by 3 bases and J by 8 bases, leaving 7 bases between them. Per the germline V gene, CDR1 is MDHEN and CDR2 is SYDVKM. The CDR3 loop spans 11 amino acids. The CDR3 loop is CASSFSEGYTF. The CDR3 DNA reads TGTGCCAGCAGTTTCTCAGAAGGCTACACCTTC.

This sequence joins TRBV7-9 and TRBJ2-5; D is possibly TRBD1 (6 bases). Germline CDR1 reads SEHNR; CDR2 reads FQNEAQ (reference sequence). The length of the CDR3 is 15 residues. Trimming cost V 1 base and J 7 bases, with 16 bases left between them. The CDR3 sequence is CASSLEELPGATQYF. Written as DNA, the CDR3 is TGTGCCAGCAGCTTAGAAGAGCTTCCAGGGGCGACCCAGTACTTC.

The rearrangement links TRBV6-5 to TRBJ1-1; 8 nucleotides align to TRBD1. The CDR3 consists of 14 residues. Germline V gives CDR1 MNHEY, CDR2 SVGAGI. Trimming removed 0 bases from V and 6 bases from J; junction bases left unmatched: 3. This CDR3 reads CASSYSRGLAEAFF. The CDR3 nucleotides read TGTGCCAGCAGTTACTCCAGGGGGCTGGCTGAAGCTTTCTTT.

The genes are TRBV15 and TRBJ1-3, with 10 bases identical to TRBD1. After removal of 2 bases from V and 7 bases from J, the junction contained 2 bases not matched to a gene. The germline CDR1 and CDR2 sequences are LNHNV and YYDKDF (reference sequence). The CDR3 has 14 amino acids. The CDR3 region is CATSRPDRGNTIYF. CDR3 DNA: TGTGCCACCAGCAGACCGGACAGGGGGAACACCATATATTTT.